This T cell receptor beta chain is drawn from a study of T cells in Graves' hyperthyroidism and ophthalmopathy. Overall study results and limits: Appearing also in blood were most of the thyroid clonotypes expanded above 0.001.

Authors of the study amplified TCR beta CDR3 regions from RNA transcripts. When the TCR CDR3 underwent first-round RT-PCR, the HTBI primer set was used. TCRdb reprocessed the multiplex PCR reads via MiXCR and lists one record per CDR3 protein. The data show approximately 710,000 distinct CDR3 sequences, 17% seen once. This clonotype has ten or more counts. The antigen is undetermined. Losses at the gene ends were 4 bases for V and 8 bases for J; bases not matched to a gene: 8. This CDR3 has 15 amino acids. The germline gives CDR1 SNHLY, CDR2 FYNNEI. J is TRBJ1-6 and V is TRBV2; TRBD1 agrees at 7 bases. Sequencing was carried out using blood. This clonotype originated in a man aged 45-60 years with Graves' hyperthyroidism. The CDR3 DNA follows: TGTGCCAGCAGTGGGGGGGACAGCCAATATTCACCCCTCCACTTT. Translating gives CASSGGDSQYSPLHF.